These 3 T cell receptor beta chains originate from one sample sequenced in a study of cytomegalovirus exposure and HLA in healthy donors. PCR involved 60 Vbeta and 13 Jbeta primers. TCRdb's table, derived via immunoSEQ multiplex PCR, lists solely in-frame clones and lacks some. This sample has about 100,000 clones, with almost 80% found just once. Sequencing was done on a sample of PBMCs. The receptors originated from a man aged 55 to 70 in good health and CMV-seropositive.

This clone was recorded once. The rearrangement uses TRBV18 and TRBJ1-6; TRBD1 might be the D (6 bases). V lost 6 bases, J lost 3 bases, and 18 bases lay in between. The CDR3 has 17 residues. Germline CDR1 KGHSH, CDR2 LQKENI. CDR3 nucleotide sequence: TGTGCCAGCTCCCCTAGCCTACAGGGCTTCTATAATTCACCCCTCCACTTT. Amino acid sequence: CASSPSLQGFYNSPLHF. Drawing the rest from reference TRBV18 and TRBJ1-6, the complete variable domain is NAGVMQNPRHLVRRRGQEARLRCSPMKGHSHVYWYRQLPEEGLKFMVYLQKENIIDESGMPKERFSAEFPKEGPSILRIQQVVRGDSAAYFCASSPSLQGFYNSPLHFGNGTRLTVT.

This clone was counted only a few times. The chain is built from TRBV5-1 and TRBJ2-3; 16 bases match TRBD2. Germline trimming cut 2 bases from V and 9 bases from J; bases unmatched to any gene: 18. Germline V CDR1 and CDR2: SGHRS, YFSETQ. The CDR3 extends over 20 amino acids. CDR3 nucleotides: TGCGCCAGCAGCTTCTCCGGGACTAGCGGGGGGGCCGCGGTCCGAGGCACGCAGTATTTT. It translates to CASSFSGTSGGAAVRGTQYF. The whole variable domain, remainder taken from reference TRBV5-1 and TRBJ2-3, is KAGVTQTPRYLIKTRGQQVTLSCSPISGHRSVSWYQQTPGQGLQFLFEYFSETQRNKGNFPGRFSGRQFSNSRSEMNVSTLELGDSALYLCASSFSGTSGGAAVRGTQYFGPGTRLTVL.

This clone has just one count. V usage is TRBV28 and J usage is TRBJ1-2; 7 bases are a match to TRBD1. This CDR3 comprises 13 residues. Trimming at V came to 3 bases and at J to 2 bases, leaving 0 bases not matched to a gene. CDR1 MDHEN and CDR2 SYDVKM come from the germline V gene. The CDR3, as DNA: TGTGCCAGCAGTTTGGGACAGAACTATGGCTACACCTTC. It specifies CASSLGQNYGYTF.